This TCR beta chain was obtained from a study of blood T cell repertoires in COVID-19. This CDR3 has 19 amino acids. V lost 3 bases, J lost 8 bases, and 27 bases lay in between. Germline CDR1 and CDR2: SGHRS and YFSETQ. This table comes from immunoSEQ multiplex PCR, and its TCRdb copy is limited to in-frame clones, with some not included. Of about 300,000 clones in the sample, around 92% are singletons; the top ten hold 1.8%. The sequenced sample was peripheral blood. The chain joins TRBV5-1 to TRBJ1-6; TRBD1 is a possible D gene (5 bases). This clonotype was obtained from a woman aged 25-40 years with COVID-19, enrolled during active disease. The DNA of the CDR3 is TGCGCCAGCAGCTGGGGCCGGGAGACTCCCACCACAGCCTATTCACCCCTCCACTTT. Amino acid sequence: CASSWGRETPTTAYSPLHF.